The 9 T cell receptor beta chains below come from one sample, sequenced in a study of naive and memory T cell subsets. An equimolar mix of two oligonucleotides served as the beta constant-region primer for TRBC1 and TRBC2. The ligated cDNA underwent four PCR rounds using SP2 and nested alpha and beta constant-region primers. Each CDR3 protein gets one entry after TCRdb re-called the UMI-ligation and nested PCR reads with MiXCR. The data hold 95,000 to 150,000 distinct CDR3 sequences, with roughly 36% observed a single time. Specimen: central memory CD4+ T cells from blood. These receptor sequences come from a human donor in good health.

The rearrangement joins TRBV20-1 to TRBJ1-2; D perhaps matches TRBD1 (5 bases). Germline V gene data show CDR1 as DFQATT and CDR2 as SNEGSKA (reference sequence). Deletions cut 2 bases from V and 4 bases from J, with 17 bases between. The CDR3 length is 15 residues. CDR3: CSARIGAFGIYGYTF. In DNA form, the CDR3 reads TGCAGTGCTAGAATCGGGGCTTTTGGAATCTATGGCTACACCTTC.

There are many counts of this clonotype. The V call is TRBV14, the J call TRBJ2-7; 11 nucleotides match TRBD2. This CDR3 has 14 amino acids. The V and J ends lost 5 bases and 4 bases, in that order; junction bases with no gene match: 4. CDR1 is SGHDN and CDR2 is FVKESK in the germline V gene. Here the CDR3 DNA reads TGTGCCAGCAGCTCACTAGCGGGAGTATACGAGCAGTACTTC. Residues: CASSSLAGVYEQYF.

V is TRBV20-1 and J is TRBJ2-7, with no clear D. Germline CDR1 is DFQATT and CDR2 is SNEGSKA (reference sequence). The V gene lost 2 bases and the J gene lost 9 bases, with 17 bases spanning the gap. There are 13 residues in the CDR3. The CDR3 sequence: CSARRNQRVSQYF. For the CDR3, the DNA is TGCAGTGCTAGACGTAATCAACGGGTATCGCAGTACTTC.

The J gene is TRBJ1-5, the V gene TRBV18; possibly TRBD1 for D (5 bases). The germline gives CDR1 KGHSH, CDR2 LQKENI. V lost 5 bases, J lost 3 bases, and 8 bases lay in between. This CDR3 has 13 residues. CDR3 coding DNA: TGTGCCAGCTCAGTGGGGCCCAATCAGCCCCAGCATTTT. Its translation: CASSVGPNQPQHF. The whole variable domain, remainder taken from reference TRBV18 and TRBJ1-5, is NAGVMQNPRHLVRRRGQEARLRCSPMKGHSHVYWYRQLPEEGLKFMVYLQKENIIDESGMPKERFSAEFPKEGPSILRIQQVVRGDSAAYFCASSVGPNQPQHFGDGTRLSIL.

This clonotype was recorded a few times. CDR3 in DNA: TGTGCCAGCAGTTCGGTAGCGGGAGGGCCTGATACGCAGTATTTT. Translated, it gives CASSSVAGGPDTQYF. This sequence joins TRBV28 and TRBJ2-3, with 11 bases matching TRBD2. V lost 4 bases and J lost 6; bases outside the gene matches: 6. Germline values: CDR1 MDHEN, CDR2 SYDVKM. The CDR3 spans 15 residues. The entire variable domain, with the rest obtained from reference TRBV28 and TRBJ2-3, is as follows: DVKVTQSSRYLVKRTGEKVFLECVQDMDHENMFWYRQDPGLGLRLIYFSYDVKMKEKGDIPEGYSVSREKKERFSLILESASTNQTSMYLCASSSVAGGPDTQYFGPGTRLTVL.

The CDR3 loop is CASTLGGSNSYEQYF. The CDR3 region has the DNA TGTGCCAGCACCCTAGGCGGGAGCAATTCGTACGAGCAGTACTTC. The V call is TRBV7-8, the J call TRBJ2-7; the match to TRBD2 covers 7 bases. CDR3 length equals 15 residues. Unmatched junction bases numbered 13, after V lost 7 bases and J lost 4 bases. Germline loops: CDR1 SGHVS, CDR2 FQNEAQ.

CDR3 sequence: CASSPYVGGNEQFF. The CDR3 coding sequence is TGTGCCAGCAGCCCTTACGTCGGGGGTAATGAGCAGTTCTTC. This rearrangement joins TRBV7-9 to TRBJ2-1, with D maybe TRBD2 (6 bases). The CDR3 has 14 residues. Germline CDR1 SEHNR, CDR2 FQNEAQ (reference sequence). V was pared by 5 bases and J by 7 bases, with 15 bases between. Together with reference TRBV7-9 and TRBJ2-1, the CDR3 gives the full variable domain: DTGVSQNPRHKITKRGQNVTFRCDPISEHNRLYWYRQTLGQGPEFLTYFQNEAQLEKSRLLSDRFSAERPKGSFSTLEIQRTEQGDSAMYLCASSPYVGGNEQFFGPGTRLTVL.

The CDR3 protein is CASSLDRGTEAFF. The CDR3 coding sequence is TGTGCCAGCAGCCTAGACAGGGGCACTGAAGCTTTCTTT. The chain has TRBV5-6 and TRBJ1-1; 8 bases align to TRBD1. With 4 bases clipped from V and 4 bases from J, the junction kept 3 bases outside the gene matches. Per germline, CDR1 SGHDT and CDR2 YYEEEE. The CDR3 contains 13 residues.

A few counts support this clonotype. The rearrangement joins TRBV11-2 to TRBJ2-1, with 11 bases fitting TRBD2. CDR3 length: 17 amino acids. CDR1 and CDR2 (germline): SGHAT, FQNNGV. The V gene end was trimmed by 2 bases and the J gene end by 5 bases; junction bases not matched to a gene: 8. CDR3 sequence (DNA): TGTGCCAGCAGCTTATATATTGGACTAGCGGGTGACAATGAGCAGTTCTTC. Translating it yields CASSLYIGLAGDNEQFF.